The 29 T cell receptor beta chains reported below all come from one sample, sequenced in a study of shared clonotypes between healthy human individuals. Profiling relied on immunoSEQ multiplex PCR, and the TCRdb table lists in-frame clones only, not all of them. The sample has over 2 million clones, 85% to 95% seen once; the top ten hold 0.1% to 0.15%. Sequencing used naive CD4+ T cells sorted from blood. Subset noted: CD45RA+ positively selected. The receptors come from a man aged 18 to 30 in good health.

The V and J genes are TRBV5-1 and TRBJ2-2; either TRBD1 or TRBD2 may supply D (5 bases each). Trimming pared 4 bases from V and 5 bases from J, leaving 18 bases between. Germline loops: CDR1 SGHRS, CDR2 YFSETQ. This CDR3 has 16 residues. CDR3 nucleotides: TGCGCCAGCAGCCAGCTAATGACAGAGGGGACCGGGGAGCTGTTTTTT. This translates into CASSQLMTEGTGELFF.

Only one count was recorded for this clone. This chain connects TRBV5-4 to TRBJ2-6; D call uncertain. V dropped 1 base and J dropped 0 bases, with 5 bases sitting between them. The CDR3 has 15 residues. Germline assignment: CDR1 SGHNT and CDR2 YYREEE (reference sequence). Written as DNA, the CDR3 is TGTGCCAGCAGCTTGAAGGGCTCTGGGGCCAACGTCCTGACTTTC. Its translation is CASSLKGSGANVLTF.

CDR3 DNA sequence: TGCGCCAGCAGTCAACCCCGGGACGGTCAAAATTATCAGCCCCAGCATTTT. It yields the protein CASSQPRDGQNYQPQHF. The genes are TRBV23-1 and TRBJ1-5; TRBD1 is a possible D gene (5 bases). TRBV23-1 belongs to the ORF category, with a function that is uncertain. CDR3 length equals 17 residues. V was pared by 2 bases and J by 5 bases, with 19 bases between.

The chain is built from TRBV7-2 and TRBJ1-5; no definite D call. This CDR3 is built from 15 residues. V dropped 0 bases and J dropped 0 bases, with 6 bases sitting between them. Germline CDR1 is SGHTA and CDR2 is FQGNSA. Written as DNA, the CDR3 is TGTGCCAGCAGCTTAGCTGCCTATAGCAATCAGCCCCAGCATTTT. Translated: CASSLAAYSNQPQHF.

This clone was counted a single time. The chain joins TRBV7-8 to TRBJ2-7, with 8 bases that match TRBD2. Germline CDR1 and CDR2: SGHVS and FQNEAQ. The CDR3 spans 17 residues. Unmatched junction bases numbered 10, after V lost 3 bases and J lost 0 bases. CDR3 in DNA: TGTGCCAGCAGCTTCTGGAAGACGGGACTAGTCTCCTACGAGCAGTACTTC. It is translated as CASSFWKTGLVSYEQYF.

The V call is TRBV30, the J call TRBJ2-3; 10 positions match TRBD1. Trimming cost V 1 base and J 3 bases; bases outside gene matches: 4. Germline CDR1 is GTSNPN and CDR2 is SVGIG (reference sequence). CDR3 length equals 15 residues. This CDR3 reads CAWSGKGQGTDTQYF. DNA of the CDR3: TGTGCCTGGAGTGGTAAGGGACAGGGGACAGATACGCAGTATTTT.

V is TRBV2 and J is TRBJ2-5, with D possibly matching TRBD1 (6 bases). This CDR3 spans 13 amino acids. Trimming removed 4 bases at V and 5 bases at J, with 11 bases between. Looked up from germline, CDR1 is SNHLY and CDR2 is FYNNEI. For the CDR3, the DNA is TGTGCCAGCAGTGCAAACAGGGTTGAGACCCAGTACTTC. It codes for CASSANRVETQYF.

V and J are TRBV4-1 and TRBJ2-7, with 9 bases fitting TRBD2. CDR1 and CDR2 from the germline V gene are MGHRA and YSYEKL. Trimming cost V 1 base and J 3 bases; bases outside gene matches: 4. There are 15 residues in the CDR3. The CDR3 sequence is CASSQVLAGRYEQYF. The CDR3, as DNA: TGCGCCAGCAGCCAAGTACTAGCGGGCCGCTACGAGCAGTACTTC.

Only one count was recorded for this clone. The chain uses TRBV29-1 and TRBJ2-1; D perhaps matches TRBD1 (5 bases). Between the trimmed V and J ends, which lost 4 bases and 3 bases, there was a span of 10 bases. CDR3 size: 13 residues. CDR1 SQVTM and CDR2 ANQGSEA come from the germline V gene. The CDR3: CSVGTPVYNEQFF. In DNA, the CDR3 is TGCAGCGTTGGGACACCGGTCTACAATGAGCAGTTCTTC.

The chain carries TRBV6-1 and TRBJ2-2; no reliable D call. Trimming removed 11 bases at V and 0 bases at J, with 10 bases between. The CDR3 runs 13 residues. Germline loops: CDR1 MNHNS, CDR2 SASEGT. The CDR3 here is CAVMGTNTGELFF. The CDR3 nucleotides are TGTGCCGTTATGGGGACGAACACCGGGGAGCTGTTTTTT.

V is TRBV5-6 and J is TRBJ2-1, with 13 bases lining up with TRBD2. From germline, CDR1 is SGHDT and CDR2 YYEEEE. Trimming took 0 bases from V and 8 from J; bases not matched to a gene: 5. CDR3 length: 16 residues. The CDR3 nucleotides read TGTGCCAGCAGCTTGGAAGGGACTAGCGGGGTGTATGAGCAGTTCTTC. It specifies CASSLEGTSGVYEQFF. The variable domain in full, with the rest retrieved from reference TRBV5-6 and TRBJ2-1, is DAGVTQSPTHLIKTRGQQVTLRCSPKSGHDTVSWYQQALGQGPQFIFQYYEEEERQRGNFPDRFSGHQFPNYSSELNVNALLLGDSALYLCASSLEGTSGVYEQFFGPGTRLTVL.

The chain joins TRBV5-1 to TRBJ2-3; D is uncertain. Trimming took off 2 bases at V and 5 bases at J, with 12 bases between the two ends. The CDR3 spans 14 residues. CDR1 is SGHRS, CDR2 YFSETQ, per germline. CDR3: CASSLGPGGDTQYF. For the CDR3, the DNA is TGCGCCAGCAGCTTAGGCCCCGGCGGAGATACGCAGTATTTT.

The V call is TRBV9, the J call TRBJ2-7; 8 bases are a match to TRBD1. This CDR3 is built from 16 residues. Germline V gene sequence: CDR1 SGDLS, CDR2 YYNGEE. V shed 4 bases, J shed 4 bases, and the junction held 13 bases outside the gene matches. This CDR3 reads CASSPGQGPPGYEQYF. CDR3 bases: TGTGCCAGCAGCCCCGGACAGGGACCGCCTGGGTACGAGCAGTACTTC.

The rearrangement joins TRBV10-3 to TRBJ2-2; 9 nucleotides line up with TRBD1. Germline CDR1 is ENHRY and CDR2 is SYGVKD. V was clipped by 5 bases and J by 3 bases; unmatched bases: 4. The CDR3 covers 15 residues. This chain's CDR3 is CAISMWDRDTGELFF. CDR3 sequence (DNA): TGTGCCATCAGTATGTGGGACAGGGACACCGGGGAGCTGTTTTTT.

This chain connects TRBV25-1 to TRBJ2-7; D gene unclear. Looked up from germline, CDR1 is MGHDK and CDR2 is SYGVNS. The CDR3 consists of 16 residues. V was pared by 3 bases and J by 6 bases, with 21 bases between. The CDR3 protein is CASSDPDDPVTREQYF. As DNA, the CDR3 is TGTGCCAGCAGTGATCCCGACGATCCGGTTACCCGCGAGCAGTACTTC.

The chain joins TRBV7-2 to TRBJ2-1; D unclear. The CDR3 is 12 residues long. V lost 2 bases and J 5 bases, leaving 4 bases between the germline ends. Germline V gene lookup returns CDR1 SGHTA and CDR2 FQGNSA. CDR3 DNA: TGTGCCAGCAGCTTAAGAAACAATGAGCAGTTCTTC. This encodes CASSLRNNEQFF.

This clone was seen only once. The chain employs TRBV5-1 and TRBJ1-5; D unclear. Trimming left V 3 bases short and J 0 bases short, with 16 bases between. Looked up from germline, CDR1 is SGHRS and CDR2 is YFSETQ. CDR3 length: 17 amino acids. CDR3 region: CASSYLCPIISNQPQHF. CDR3 DNA sequence: TGCGCCAGCAGCTACCTCTGTCCGATTATTAGCAATCAGCCCCAGCATTTT. Supplemented by reference TRBV5-1 and TRBJ1-5, the full variable domain reads KAGVTQTPRYLIKTRGQQVTLSCSPISGHRSVSWYQQTPGQGLQFLFEYFSETQRNKGNFPGRFSGRQFSNSRSEMNVSTLELGDSALYLCASSYLCPIISNQPQHFGDGTRLSIL.

The chain links TRBV6-1 to TRBJ1-1; no clear D gene. V was clipped by 2 bases and J by 1 base, with 8 bases between them. CDR3 length: 14 amino acids. CDR1 MNHNS and CDR2 SASEGT come from the germline V gene. The CDR3 DNA is TGTGCCAGCAGTGAAAATATGTCGAACACTGAAGCTTTCTTT. Translation gives CASSENMSNTEAFF.

The rearrangement joins TRBV28 to TRBJ2-1, with 11 bases matching TRBD1. This CDR3 spans 15 amino acids. Germline assignment: CDR1 MDHEN and CDR2 SYDVKM. With V trimmed by 6 bases and J by 4 bases, 5 bases remained unmatched. CDR3 sequence (DNA): TGTGCCAGCAGGTCGGGGACAGGGGGGTACAATGAGCAGTTCTTC. Translation gives CASRSGTGGYNEQFF.

This chain connects TRBV30 to TRBJ2-1, with 14 bases identical to TRBD2. Trimming cost V 0 bases and J 1 base; bases outside gene matches: 8. CDR3 length equals 19 residues. Germline CDR1 reads GTSNPN; CDR2 reads SVGIG (reference sequence). The CDR3 is CAWSVFRTSGRYSYNEQFF. CDR3 bases: TGTGCCTGGAGTGTGTTTCGGACTAGCGGGAGGTATTCCTACAATGAGCAGTTCTTC.

Worth noting for this clone: At the DNA level, this CDR3 is encoded by other sequences in the same sample as well. This chain uses TRBV7-2 with TRBJ2-3; D is undetermined. The length of the CDR3 is 14 residues. Looked up from germline, CDR1 is SGHTA and CDR2 is FQGNSA. Trimming removed 3 bases at V and 2 bases at J, with 9 bases between. The CDR3 here is CASSLGLSTDTQYF. The CDR3 nucleotides are TGTGCCAGCAGCTTGGGTCTATCCACAGATACGCAGTATTTT.

This clone was seen only once. The chain joins TRBV7-6 to TRBJ2-1; 16 positions match TRBD2. V dropped 0 bases and J dropped 8; count of bases not matched to a gene: 4. CDR3 length: 17 amino acids. CDR1 and CDR2 from the germline V gene are SGHVS and FNYEAQ. The CDR3 reads CASSLAGLAGGPDEQFF. DNA of the CDR3: TGTGCCAGCAGCTTAGCGGGACTAGCGGGAGGGCCGGATGAGCAGTTCTTC.

The genes are TRBV6-5 and TRBJ2-7, with D possibly TRBD2 on 6 matching bases. Trimming took 2 bases from V and 4 from J, leaving 15 bases between them. CDR3 size: 15 residues. Looked up from germline, CDR1 is MNHEY and CDR2 is SVGAGI. The DNA of the CDR3 is TGTGCCAGCAGTTACGAGGGACTTGGCCAATACGAGCAGTACTTC. This gives the protein CASSYEGLGQYEQYF.

The chain recombines TRBV5-4 with TRBJ2-5, with TRBD2 matching over 8 bases. In germline, CDR1 is SGHNT, CDR2 YYREEE (reference sequence). The CDR3 is 18 amino acids. The junction had 21 bases not matched to a gene; V was cut back by 4 bases and J by 7 bases. The CDR3 here is CASSHSPIWGLVDGTQYF. DNA of the CDR3: TGTGCCAGCAGCCATTCCCCGATCTGGGGACTAGTCGATGGGACCCAGTACTTC. The full variable domain, its missing parts supplied by reference TRBV5-4 and TRBJ2-5, is ETGVTQSPTHLIKTRGQQVTLRCSSQSGHNTVSWYQQALGQGPQFIFQYYREEENGRGNFPPRFSGLQFPNYSSELNVNALELDDSALYLCASSHSPIWGLVDGTQYFGPGTRLLVL.

A word on this clone: Relative to the germline gene, one junction end is altered; a read error may explain this. The chain recombines TRBV6-1 with TRBJ2-7, with 9 positions matching TRBD2. The V gene's germline CDR1 is MNHNS and CDR2 SASEGT. This CDR3 has 14 residues. The CDR3 coding sequence is TGTGCCAGCAGGGGAGGCGGGAGGGCCTATGAGCAGTACTTC. Translation gives CASRGGGRAYEQYF.

This clone was observed once. This chain joins TRBV7-9 and TRBJ2-7; D may be TRBD2 (5 bases). The CDR3 runs to 16 residues. Germline V gene sequence: CDR1 SEHNR, CDR2 FQNEAQ (reference sequence). V was shortened by 2 bases and J by 8 bases, with 22 bases between the two germline ends. The CDR3 coding sequence is TGTGCCAGCAGCTTACCCGGGGTGGCGAGCCCTAGCAAGCAGTACTTC. It encodes CASSLPGVASPSKQYF.

The chain carries TRBV5-1 and TRBJ2-5; no firm D call. The CDR3 length is 15 residues. Germline-derived CDR1 and CDR2 are SGHRS and YFSETQ. Trimming took 0 bases from V and 5 from J, leaving 14 bases between them. CDR3 nucleotide sequence: TGCGCCAGCAGCTTGGTGGGGATCGGGCAGGAGACCCAGTACTTC. It is translated as CASSLVGIGQETQYF.

V gene TRBV5-1 combines with J gene TRBJ1-5; D might be TRBD1 (6 bases). The CDR3 consists of 14 residues. Germline assignment: CDR1 SGHRS and CDR2 YFSETQ. The ends were cut back, 4 bases at V and 6 bases at J, with 14 bases in the middle. The CDR3 region has the DNA TGCGCCAGCAGCCCCGCAGGGGATACTCAGCCCCAGCATTTT. Its translation: CASSPAGDTQPQHF.

The rearrangement joins TRBV7-3 to TRBJ2-3; no firm D call. The CDR3 extends over 15 amino acids. The germline gives CDR1 SGHTA, CDR2 FQGTGA. Trimming removed 5 bases from V and 1 base from J, with 13 bases in between. The CDR3 sequence is CASSPDRPRTDTQYF. For the CDR3, the DNA is TGTGCCAGCAGCCCCGACCGACCACGCACAGATACGCAGTATTTT.